A single sample gave rise to the 6 T cell receptor beta chains below, sequenced in a study of blood T cell repertoires in COVID-19. Here immunoSEQ multiplex PCR was the method, and the copy in TCRdb shows in-frame clones only, minus some. This table holds around 150,000 clones, around 84% found once. The specimen was peripheral blood. The receptor source for this set is a woman of 80 years or more with acute or convalescent COVID-19.

V and J are TRBV7-9 and TRBJ1-3; weak D call: TRBD1 (6 bases). The V end was cut by 5 bases, the J end by 1 base, with 15 bases between. The CDR3 length is 16 residues. Germline CDR1 is SEHNR and CDR2 is FQNEAQ (reference sequence). CDR3 protein: CASSPGTRQSGNTIYF. CDR3 DNA sequence: TGTGCCAGCAGCCCCGGGACAAGGCAATCTGGAAACACCATATATTTT.

The chain employs TRBV4-3 and TRBJ2-5; 9 nucleotides align to TRBD2. The V gene end was trimmed by 0 bases and the J gene end by 1 base; junction bases not matched to a gene: 12. The CDR3 totals 19 residues. CDR1 is LGHNA and CDR2 is YSLEER in the germline V gene. For the CDR3, the DNA is TGCGCCAGCAGCCAAGATGTCCTAGCGGGGCGAACGGGCCAAGAGACCCAGTACTTC. Residues: CASSQDVLAGRTGQETQYF.

This chain uses TRBV5-1 with TRBJ1-4; the D is unclear. Trimming cost V 0 bases and J 8 bases, with 14 bases left between them. Germline V gene lookup returns CDR1 SGHRS and CDR2 YFSETQ. The CDR3 covers 15 residues. The CDR3 DNA follows: TGCGCCAGCAGCTTGGCTCCGGTTGCAACCGAAAAACTGTTTTTT. The encoded protein is CASSLAPVATEKLFF. Filled out from reference TRBV5-1 and TRBJ1-4, the complete variable domain reads KAGVTQTPRYLIKTRGQQVTLSCSPISGHRSVSWYQQTPGQGLQFLFEYFSETQRNKGNFPGRFSGRQFSNSRSEMNVSTLELGDSALYLCASSLAPVATEKLFFGSGTQLSVL.

The chain recombines TRBV6-5 with TRBJ1-2; tentatively, D is TRBD1 (6 bases). The germline CDR1 and CDR2 sequences are MNHEY and SVGAGI. Trimming shortened V by 5 bases and J by 2 bases, and 9 bases separated the two germline ends. This CDR3 has 13 amino acids. The chain's CDR3 is CASSLTGNYGYTF. DNA of the CDR3: TGTGCCAGCAGTCTCACAGGGAACTATGGCTACACCTTC.

This chain links TRBV19 with TRBJ1-1; D uncertain. This CDR3 has 12 residues. From germline, CDR1 is LNHDA and CDR2 SQIVND (reference sequence). With 6 bases removed from V and 7 bases from J, the gap between germline ends came to 12 bases. CDR3 protein: CASRDLTFEAFF. CDR3 nucleotides: TGTGCCAGTAGGGACTTGACCTTTGAAGCTTTCTTT.

This clone appeared a few times. This sequence joins TRBV11-2 and TRBJ2-7; D is ambiguous. The CDR3 sequence is 15 residues long. Germline CDR1 reads SGHAT; CDR2 reads FQNNGV. The V gene lost 5 bases and the J gene lost 0 bases, with 14 bases spanning the gap. The CDR3 DNA reads as TGTGCCAGCAGCCTCCCGCGGCTCAGCTCCTACGAGCAGTACTTC. It encodes CASSLPRLSSYEQYF.